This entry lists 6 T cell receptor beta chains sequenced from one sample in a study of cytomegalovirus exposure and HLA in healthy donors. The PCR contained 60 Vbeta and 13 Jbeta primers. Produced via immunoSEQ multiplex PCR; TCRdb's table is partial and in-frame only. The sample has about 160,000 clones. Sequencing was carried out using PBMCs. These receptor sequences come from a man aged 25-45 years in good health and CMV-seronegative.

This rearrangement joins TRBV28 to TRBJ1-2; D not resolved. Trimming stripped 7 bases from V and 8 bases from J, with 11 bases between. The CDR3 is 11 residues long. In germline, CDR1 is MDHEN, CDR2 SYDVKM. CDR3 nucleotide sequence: TGTGCCAGCAACGACTCAAGGGGCTACACCTTC. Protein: CASNDSRGYTF.

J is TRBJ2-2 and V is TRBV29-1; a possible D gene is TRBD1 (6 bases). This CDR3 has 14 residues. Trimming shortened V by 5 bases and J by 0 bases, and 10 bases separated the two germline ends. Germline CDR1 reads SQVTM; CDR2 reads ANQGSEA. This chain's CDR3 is CSVSRGTNTGELFF. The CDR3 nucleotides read TGCAGCGTTTCCAGGGGTACGAACACCGGGGAGCTGTTTTTT.

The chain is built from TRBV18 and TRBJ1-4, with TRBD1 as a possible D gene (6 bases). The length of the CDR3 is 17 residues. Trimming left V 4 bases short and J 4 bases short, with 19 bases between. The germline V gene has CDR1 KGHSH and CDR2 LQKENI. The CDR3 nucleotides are TGTGCCAGCTCACTACCGACAGGTCTCCTTCTTAATGAAAAACTGTTTTTT. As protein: CASSLPTGLLLNEKLFF.

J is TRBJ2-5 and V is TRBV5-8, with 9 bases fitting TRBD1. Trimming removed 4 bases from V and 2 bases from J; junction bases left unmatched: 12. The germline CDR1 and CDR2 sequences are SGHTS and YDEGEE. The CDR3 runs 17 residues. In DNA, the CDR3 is TGTGCCAGCAGCCTGGAGGGGGCGGGACAGGGACAAGAGACCCAGTACTTC. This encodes CASSLEGAGQGQETQYF.

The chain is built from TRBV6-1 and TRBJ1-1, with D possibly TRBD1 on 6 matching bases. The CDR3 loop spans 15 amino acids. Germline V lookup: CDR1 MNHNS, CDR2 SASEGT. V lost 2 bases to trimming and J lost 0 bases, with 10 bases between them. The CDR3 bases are TGTGCCAGCAGTGAATCGGGGGGCATGAACACTGAAGCTTTCTTT. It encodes CASSESGGMNTEAFF.

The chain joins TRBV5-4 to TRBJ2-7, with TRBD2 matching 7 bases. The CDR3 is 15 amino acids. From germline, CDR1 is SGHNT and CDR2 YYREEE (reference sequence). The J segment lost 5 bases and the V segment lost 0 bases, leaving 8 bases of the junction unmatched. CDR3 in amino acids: CASSLGPGGPDEQYF. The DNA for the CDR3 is TGTGCCAGCAGCTTGGGACCGGGGGGTCCGGACGAGCAGTACTTC. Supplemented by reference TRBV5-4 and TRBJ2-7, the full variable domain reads ETGVTQSPTHLIKTRGQQVTLRCSSQSGHNTVSWYQQALGQGPQFIFQYYREEENGRGNFPPRFSGLQFPNYSSELNVNALELDDSALYLCASSLGPGGPDEQYFGPGTRLTVT.